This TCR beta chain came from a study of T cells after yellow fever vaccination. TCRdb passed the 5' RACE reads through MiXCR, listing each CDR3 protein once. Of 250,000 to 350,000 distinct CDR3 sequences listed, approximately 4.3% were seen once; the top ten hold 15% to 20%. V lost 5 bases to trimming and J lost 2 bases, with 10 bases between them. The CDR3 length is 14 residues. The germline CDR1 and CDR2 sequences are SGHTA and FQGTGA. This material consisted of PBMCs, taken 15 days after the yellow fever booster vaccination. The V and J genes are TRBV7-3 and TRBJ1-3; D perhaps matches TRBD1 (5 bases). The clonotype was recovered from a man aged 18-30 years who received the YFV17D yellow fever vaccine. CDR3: CASSGGEAGNTIYF. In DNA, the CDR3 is TGTGCCAGCAGCGGAGGGGAGGCTGGAAACACCATATATTTT.